This T cell receptor beta chain appears in the sequencing data of a study of T cell responses to AZD1222 COVID-19 vaccine. Overall study results and limits: Repertoire samples came only from after the peak T cell response.

Germline V gives CDR1 SGDLS, CDR2 YYNGEE. The CDR3 has 13 amino acids. V gave up 2 bases and J gave up 3 bases; unmatched junction bases: 0. Turning to this clone: The antigen remains undetermined. Other DNA sequences from this sample encode an identical CDR3 as well.

TCRdb's table, derived via immunoSEQ multiplex PCR, lists solely in-frame clones and lacks some. Among over 120,000 clones listed, approximately 92% were seen once. The specimen was peripheral blood, collected 28 days after the second AZD1222 dose. The TCR originated in an adult who received the AZD1222 COVID-19 vaccine. This chain uses TRBV9 with TRBJ2-5; 8 bases map to TRBD2. Here the CDR3 DNA reads TGTGCCAGCAGCGTCGGGGGGGAAGAGACCCAGTACTTC. Protein product: CASSVGGEETQYF. The whole variable domain, remainder taken from reference TRBV9 and TRBJ2-5, is DSGVTQTPKHLITATGQRVTLRCSPRSGDLSVYWYQQSLDQGLQFLIQYYNGEERAKGNILERFSAQQFPDLHSELNLSSLELGDSALYFCASSVGGEETQYFGPGTRLLVL.